This T cell receptor beta chain is from a study of breast tumors, draining lymph nodes, adjacent tissues. The V and J ends lost 6 bases and 3 bases, in that order; junction bases with no gene match: 9. CDR1 and CDR2 from the germline V gene are DFQATT and SNEGSKA (reference sequence). This CDR3 comprises 14 residues. Axillary draining lymph nodes of breast cancer patients supplied the node samples. TCRdb reprocessed the multiplex PCR reads with MiXCR, giving one entry per CDR3 protein. The table lists 150,000 to 250,000 distinct CDR3 sequences, around 33% of them singletons. Whole-study findings and limits: Compared with basal-like, luminal-like tumors shared significantly more repertoire with nontumor tissue. Most tumor T cells seemingly derive from lymph node, then expand in tumor. That most tumor T cells come from lymph nodes remained unproven. Tumor TCR diversity was below lymph nodes but above nontumor tissue.

The table lists this clonotype with many counts. Its antigen is still unknown. Material: axillary lymph node tissue. This sequence joins TRBV20-1 and TRBJ2-3; 7 bases line up with TRBD1. This clonotype was sampled from a female donor with breast cancer. Some clones in this sample may be carry-over from other donors' samples. In DNA, the CDR3 is TGCAGTGCCAAAGTACAGGGGAAAACAGATACGCAGTATTTT. Translating gives CSAKVQGKTDTQYF.